This is a list of T cell receptor beta chains from one sample in a study of PD-1 blockade in classical Hodgkin lymphoma. Here immunoSEQ multiplex PCR was the method, and the copy in TCRdb shows in-frame clones only, minus some. The repertoire holds about 14,000 clones, with more than 70% as singletons. The sequences come from peripheral blood mononuclear cells (PBMCs), collected before the second cycle of nivolumab. These receptors were collected from a human donor with classical Hodgkin lymphoma. Both conserved end residues are part of each CDR3. The D gene is left open where the match is weak. Size is omitted from some rows. Given values are once, few, many or a class for expanded clones.

J gene | V gene | clone size | D gene | CDR3 protein | CDR3 DNA
TRBJ1-5 | TRBV6-6 | NA | NA | CASSPGAINQPQHF | TGTGCCAGCAGTCCCGGGGCGATCAATCAGCCCCAGCATTTT
TRBJ2-2 | TRBV2 | NA | TRBD1 | CASNSQGTNSGELFF | TGTGCCAGCAACTCACAGGGGACAAATTCCGGGGAGCTGTTTTTT
TRBJ2-2 | TRBV11-2 | NA | NA | CASSLRLNTGELFF | TGTGCCAGCAGCTTACGACTTAACACCGGGGAGCTGTTTTTT
TRBJ2-7 | TRBV7-2 | NA | TRBD2 | CASSLTRGGEDEQYF | TGTGCCAGCAGCTTAACGCGGGGGGGCGAGGACGAGCAGTACTTC
TRBJ2-1 | TRBV19 | NA | NA | CASSINRAPYNEQFF | TGTGCCAGTAGTATTAACAGGGCCCCTTACAATGAGCAGTTCTTC
TRBJ2-6 | TRBV7-9 | NA | NA | CASSLNSAGKNSGANVLTF | TGTGCCAGCAGCTTAAACTCGGCAGGGAAAAACTCTGGGGCCAACGTCCTGACTTTC
TRBJ1-3 | TRBV10-3 | NA | NA | CAITSGLNSGNTIYF | TGTGCCATCACCTCGGGACTGAACTCTGGAAACACCATATATTTT
TRBJ2-7 | TRBV7-2 | NA | TRBD2 | CASSLGLAGGYEQYF | TGTGCCAGCAGCTTAGGTCTAGCGGGGGGTTACGAGCAGTACTTC
TRBJ2-3 | TRBV5-6 | NA | NA | CASSPAGPPTDTQYF | TGTGCCAGCAGCCCGGCGGGGCCCCCCACAGATACGCAGTATTTT
TRBJ2-1 | TRBV19 | NA | TRBD2 | CASSIDLAGGRYEQFF | TGTGCCAGTAGTATAGATCTAGCGGGGGGGCGGTATGAGCAGTTCTTC
TRBJ1-2 | TRBV7-4 | NA | TRBD1 | CASSPGGARDRVPLYGYTF | TGTGCCAGCAGCCCCGGTGGTGCGCGGGACAGGGTACCGCTCTATGGCTACACCTTC
TRBJ1-5 | TRBV7-9 | NA | TRBD1 | CASSLDRAYNQPQHF | TGTGCCAGCAGCCTTGACAGGGCATACAATCAGCCCCAGCATTTT
TRBJ1-3 | TRBV4-1 | NA | NA | CASSQDRRYTIYF | TGCGCCAGCAGCCAAGACCGACGTTACACCATATATTTT
TRBJ1-2 | TRBV6-6 | NA | NA | CASSDSLSPYGYTF | TGTGCCAGCAGTGACTCCCTGAGCCCATATGGCTACACCTTC
TRBJ1-6 | TRBV5-1 | NA | TRBD1 | CASSLTDREGSPLHF | TGCGCCAGCAGCTTGACGGACAGGGAGGGTTCACCCCTCCACTTT
TRBJ2-7 | TRBV9 | NA | NA | CASSVAGLAYEQYF | TGTGCCAGCAGCGTAGCAGGGTTGGCCTACGAGCAGTACTTC
TRBJ1-1 | TRBV5-1 | NA | NA | CASSPTKDYTEAFF | TGCGCCAGCAGCCCGACCAAGGATTACACTGAAGCTTTCTTT
TRBJ2-5 | TRBV2 | NA | TRBD2 | CASSDGSRGDVETQYF | TGTGCCAGCAGTGACGGGTCTCGGGGGGACGTAGAGACCCAGTACTTC
TRBJ2-7 | TRBV6-1 | NA | TRBD1 | CASFTWTGTEQYF | TGTGCCAGTTTCACGTGGACAGGGACCGAGCAGTACTTC
TRBJ1-1 | TRBV12-5 | NA | NA | CASGLSHGTEAFF | TGTGCTAGTGGTTTGTCCCATGGGACTGAAGCTTTCTTT
TRBJ1-2 | TRBV6-5 | few | NA | CASSYLGPRNGYTF | TGTGCCAGCAGTTACCTGGGACCGAGGAATGGCTACACCTTC
TRBJ1-2 | TRBV19 | NA | TRBD1 | CASSYRGQNYGYTF | TGTGCCAGTAGCTACAGGGGGCAGAACTATGGCTACACCTTC
TRBJ1-6 | TRBV7-6 | NA | NA | CASSPGKATPLHF | TGTGCCAGCAGCCCTGGGAAGGCAACACCCCTCCACTTT
TRBJ2-6 | TRBV9 | once | NA | CASSSGPPQGANVLTF | TGTGCCAGCAGCTCTGGACCGCCCCAGGGGGCCAACGTCCTGACTTTC
TRBJ2-1 | TRBV10-3 | NA | TRBD1 | CAISGRTGSMWDEQFF | TGTGCCATCAGTGGGCGGACAGGGTCGATGTGGGATGAGCAGTTCTTC
TRBJ2-7 | TRBV5-1 | NA | NA | CASKDTFSYEQYF | TGCGCCAGCAAGGACACCTTCTCCTACGAGCAGTACTTC
TRBJ2-1 | TRBV10-2 | NA | NA | CASSESAGLGFSYNEQFF | TGCGCCAGCAGTGAGTCGGCAGGGCTGGGGTTTTCGTACAATGAGCAGTTCTTC
TRBJ1-2 | TRBV7-9 | NA | NA | CASSPEGRKLYGYTF | TGTGCCAGCAGCCCAGAAGGCAGGAAGCTCTACGGCTACACCTTC
TRBJ2-3 | TRBV27 | NA | NA | CASSSTGTAGSPQYF | TGTGCCAGCAGTTCGACCGGGACTGCCGGAAGTCCGCAGTATTTT
TRBJ1-1 | TRBV29-1 | NA | NA | CSAGEGTEAFF | TGCTCTGCCGGTGAGGGCACTGAAGCTTTCTTT
TRBJ2-5 | TRBV9 | NA | NA | CASSVAGTARETQYF | TGTGCCAGCAGCGTAGCTGGCACTGCTAGGGAGACCCAGTACTTC
TRBJ1-3 | TRBV9 | NA | NA | CASSVGSSGNTIYF | TGTGCCAGCAGCGTAGGATCTTCTGGAAACACCATATATTTT
TRBJ2-1 | TRBV7-9 | NA | NA | CASSASEQFF | TGTGCCAGCAGCGCGAGTGAGCAGTTCTTC
TRBJ2-5 | TRBV19 | NA | NA | CASSGQNQETQYF | TGTGCCAGTAGTGGTCAAAACCAAGAGACCCAGTACTTC
TRBJ2-1 | TRBV29-1 | NA | TRBD1 | CSVDRDRVYNEQFF | TGCAGCGTCGACCGGGACAGGGTCTACAATGAGCAGTTCTTC
TRBJ2-5 | TRBV4-1 | NA | TRBD1 | CASSQDVRDRPQETQYF | TGCGCCAGCAGCCAAGATGTAAGGGACAGACCACAAGAGACCCAGTACTTC
TRBJ2-5 | TRBV5-1 | NA | TRBD2 | CASSLTTSGGQETQYF | TGCGCCAGCAGCCTGACGACTAGCGGGGGACAAGAGACCCAGTACTTC
TRBJ2-1 | TRBV7-2 | NA | TRBD1 | CASSLAQGVWNEQFF | TGTGCCAGCAGCTTAGCCCAGGGGGTGTGGAATGAGCAGTTCTTC
TRBJ1-4 | TRBV2 | NA | NA | CASSVQQNPKLFF | TGTGCCAGCAGTGTACAACAGAACCCAAAACTGTTTTTT
TRBJ2-7 | TRBV5-4 | NA | NA | CASSLDSNEQYF | TGTGCCAGCAGCTTGGACAGCAACGAGCAGTACTTC
TRBJ2-3 | TRBV19 | NA | TRBD2 | CAIAGPNTDTQYF | TGTGCCATAGCGGGTCCAAACACAGATACGCAGTATTTT
TRBJ2-7 | TRBV6-5 | NA | NA | CASFSVSYEQYF | TGTGCCAGCTTTTCGGTGTCCTACGAGCAGTACTTC
TRBJ1-2 | TRBV18 | NA | NA | CASSPAEANYGYTF | TGTGCCAGCTCACCAGCGGAAGCTAACTATGGCTACACCTTC
TRBJ2-3 | TRBV7-2 | NA | TRBD2 | CASRSPGLASTDTQYF | TGTGCCAGCAGGTCGCCGGGACTAGCAAGCACAGATACGCAGTATTTT
TRBJ1-4 | TRBV5-4 | NA | NA | CASSLDRASNEKLFF | TGTGCCAGCAGCTTGGATAGGGCCTCGAATGAAAAACTGTTTTTT
TRBJ1-1 | TRBV10-3 | NA | TRBD1 | CATIRGQDTEAFF | TGTGCCACTATTAGGGGGCAGGACACTGAAGCTTTCTTT
TRBJ1-1 | TRBV18 | once | NA | CASSPQENTEAFF | TGTGCCAGCTCACCGCAGGAGAACACTGAAGCTTTCTTT
TRBJ2-1 | TRBV4-1 | NA | NA | CASSQGPFRDTYNEQFF | TGCGCCAGCAGCCAAGGTCCCTTTCGGGACACTTACAATGAGCAGTTCTTC